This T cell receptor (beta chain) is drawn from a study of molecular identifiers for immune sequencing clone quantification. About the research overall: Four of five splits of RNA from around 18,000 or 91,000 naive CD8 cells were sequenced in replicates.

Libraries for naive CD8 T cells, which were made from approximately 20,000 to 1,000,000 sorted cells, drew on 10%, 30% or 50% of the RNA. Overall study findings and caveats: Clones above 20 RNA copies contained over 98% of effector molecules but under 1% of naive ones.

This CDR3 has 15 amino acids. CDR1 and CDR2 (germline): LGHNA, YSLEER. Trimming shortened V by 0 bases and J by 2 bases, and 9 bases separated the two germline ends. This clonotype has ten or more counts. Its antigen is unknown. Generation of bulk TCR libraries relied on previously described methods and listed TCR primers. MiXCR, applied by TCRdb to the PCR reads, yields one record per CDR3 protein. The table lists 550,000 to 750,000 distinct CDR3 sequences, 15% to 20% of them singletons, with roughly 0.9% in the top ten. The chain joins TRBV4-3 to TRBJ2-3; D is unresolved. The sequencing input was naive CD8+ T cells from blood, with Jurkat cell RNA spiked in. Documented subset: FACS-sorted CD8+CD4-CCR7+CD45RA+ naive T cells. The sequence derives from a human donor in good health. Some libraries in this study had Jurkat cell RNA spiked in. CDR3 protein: CASSQDRSYTDTQYF. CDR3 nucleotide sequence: TGCGCCAGCAGCCAAGATCGGTCCTACACAGATACGCAGTATTTT.